These 31 T cell receptor beta chains originate from one sample sequenced in a study of T cell changes during pregnancy in multiple sclerosis. The protocol was immunoSEQ multiplex PCR, while the TCRdb copy is restricted to in-frame clones and leaves out a portion. The sample contains about 80,000 clones, about 90% of which appear only once. Material: peripheral blood, obtained before pregnancy. These receptors originate from a female donor with multiple sclerosis, enrolled in a pregnancy study.

This chain joins TRBV29-1 and TRBJ2-5, with 10 bases aligning to TRBD2. V was pared by 3 bases and J by 7 bases, with 8 bases of the junction left unmatched. Germline CDR1 reads SQVTM; CDR2 reads ANQGSEA. The CDR3 has 14 amino acids. The chain's CDR3 is CSVDTSGVIGTQYF. For the CDR3, the DNA is TGCAGCGTTGATACTAGCGGGGTGATCGGGACCCAGTACTTC.

The J gene is TRBJ1-2, the V gene TRBV5-1, with D maybe TRBD1 (6 bases). The germline V gene encodes CDR1 SGHRS and CDR2 YFSETQ. With 3 bases removed from V and 6 bases from J, the gap between germline ends came to 27 bases. This CDR3 spans 18 amino acids. The CDR3 loop is CASSSTPPTLLQGNGYTF. DNA for the CDR3: TGCGCCAGCAGCTCTACCCCCCCAACGCTCCTTCAGGGGAATGGCTACACCTTC. The full variable domain, its missing parts supplied by reference TRBV5-1 and TRBJ1-2, is KAGVTQTPRYLIKTRGQQVTLSCSPISGHRSVSWYQQTPGQGLQFLFEYFSETQRNKGNFPGRFSGRQFSNSRSEMNVSTLELGDSALYLCASSSTPPTLLQGNGYTFGSGTRLTVV.

V is TRBV6-5 and J is TRBJ2-7; TRBD2 matches at 7 bases. The CDR3 runs 15 residues. Trimming at V came to 2 bases and at J to 2 bases, leaving 6 bases not matched to a gene. CDR1 is MNHEY and CDR2 is SVGAGI in the germline V gene. CDR3 loop: CASSYEVGGAYEQYF. DNA for the CDR3: TGTGCCAGCAGTTACGAGGTGGGGGGGGCCTACGAGCAGTACTTC.

The V and J genes are TRBV29-1 and TRBJ2-7, with 9 bases fitting TRBD1. Per germline, CDR1 SQVTM and CDR2 ANQGSEA. Unmatched junction bases numbered 3, after V lost 4 bases and J lost 2 bases. The CDR3 contains 13 residues. DNA for the CDR3: TGCAGCGTTGGGACAGGGGAAACCTACGAGCAGTACTTC. This codes for CSVGTGETYEQYF.

This chain joins TRBV2 and TRBJ2-5, with 7 bases matching TRBD1. Unmatched junction bases numbered 18, after V lost 10 bases and J lost 7 bases. CDR3 length: 15 residues. CDR1 and CDR2 from the germline V gene are SNHLY and FYNNEI. CDR3 sequence: CATQSRTGPSGTQYF. The CDR3 DNA follows: TGTGCCACCCAATCCCGGACAGGCCCCTCGGGGACCCAGTACTTC.

V usage is TRBV6-4 and J usage is TRBJ2-2, with D possibly TRBD2 on 5 matching bases. The CDR3 extends over 13 amino acids. Trimming stripped 3 bases from V and 5 bases from J, with 7 bases between. The germline CDR1 and CDR2 sequences are MRHNA and SNTAGT. DNA of the CDR3: TGTGCCAGCAGTGAATCGGGAACCGGGGAGCTGTTTTTT. Translation gives CASSESGTGELFF.

The chain combines TRBV7-9 with TRBJ2-5; TRBD2 might be the D (6 bases). The CDR3 extends over 13 amino acids. The V and J ends lost 2 bases and 2 bases respectively, with 6 bases between them. Germline V gives CDR1 SEHNR, CDR2 FQNEAQ (reference sequence). CDR3 nucleotides: TGTGCCAGCAGCTTAAGCGGGCAAGAGACCCAGTACTTC. Its protein product is CASSLSGQETQYF.

The J gene is TRBJ1-4, the V gene TRBV27; tentatively, D is TRBD1 (6 bases). The CDR3 covers 14 residues. The V and J ends lost 3 bases and 7 bases respectively, with 12 bases between them. From germline, CDR1 is MNHEY and CDR2 SMNVEV (reference sequence). As DNA, the CDR3 is TGTGCCAGCAGTTTCGGGGGGCGGGGTGAAAAACTGTTTTTT. It translates to CASSFGGRGEKLFF.

The J gene is TRBJ1-2, the V gene TRBV19; D uncertain. The CDR3 is 14 residues long. Germline V gene sequence: CDR1 LNHDA, CDR2 SQIVND (reference sequence). The V gene lost 1 base and the J gene lost 6 bases, with 12 bases spanning the gap. CDR3 sequence reads: CASSIGLNRDGYTF. In DNA form, the CDR3 reads TGTGCCAGTAGTATAGGACTAAATCGGGATGGCTACACCTTC.

The V and J genes are TRBV9 and TRBJ2-2, with 7 bases fitting TRBD2. This CDR3 comprises 17 residues. J lost 0 bases, V lost 2 bases, and 7 bases had no gene match. Looked up from germline, CDR1 is SGDLS and CDR2 is YYNGEE. In DNA, the CDR3 is TGTGCCAGCAGCGTCCCCGCAGCGGGGACGAACACCGGGGAGCTGTTTTTT. Its translation is CASSVPAAGTNTGELFF.

The rearrangement uses TRBV5-1 and TRBJ2-3, with D hard to call. The germline gives CDR1 SGHRS, CDR2 YFSETQ. The CDR3 is 14 residues long. V was cut by 0 bases and J by 2 bases, with 7 bases left in between. CDR3 DNA: TGCGCCAGCAGCTTGGGCGCTCACACAGATACGCAGTATTTT. Amino acids: CASSLGAHTDTQYF.

This sequence joins TRBV5-6 and TRBJ1-5; D not resolved. V was pared by 3 bases and J by 4 bases, with 11 bases between. The CDR3 runs to 14 residues. Germline lookup yields CDR1 SGHDT and CDR2 YYEEEE. CDR3 DNA sequence: TGTGCCAGCAGCTCCCAGACTGGGAATCAGCCCCAGCATTTT. This encodes CASSSQTGNQPQHF.

The chain has TRBV30 and TRBJ2-1, with 11 nucleotides matching TRBD1. Germline V gene sequence: CDR1 GTSNPN, CDR2 SVGIG (reference sequence). The CDR3 is made up of 14 amino acids. The J segment lost 6 bases and the V segment lost 0 bases, leaving 1 base of the junction unmatched. CDR3 DNA sequence: TGTGCCTGGAGTGTAGGGACAGGGGGCAATGAGCAGTTCTTC. It is translated as CAWSVGTGGNEQFF.

The chain uses TRBV2 and TRBJ2-5, with D tentatively TRBD1 (5 bases). Germline loops: CDR1 SNHLY, CDR2 FYNNEI. V lost 1 base to trimming and J lost 5 bases, with 14 bases between them. The CDR3 runs to 15 residues. This CDR3 is CASSEGQGVGETQYF. Here the CDR3 DNA reads TGTGCCAGCAGTGAAGGTCAGGGTGTTGGGGAGACCCAGTACTTC.

The chain combines TRBV5-1 with TRBJ1-6, with no clear D. The CDR3 sequence is 14 residues long. Trimming pared 0 bases from V and 10 bases from J, leaving 11 bases between. CDR1 SGHRS and CDR2 YFSETQ come from the germline V gene. The CDR3 sequence: CASSLVGGRSPLHF. CDR3 sequence (DNA): TGCGCCAGCAGCTTGGTGGGAGGGAGATCACCCCTCCACTTT.

This chain connects TRBV6-1 to TRBJ2-1; 9 bases are shared with TRBD1. Germline CDR1 MNHNS, CDR2 SASEGT. V lost 6 bases and J lost 3; bases outside the gene matches: 6. The CDR3 extends over 15 amino acids. The CDR3 reads CASRGDRAFYNEQFF. DNA for the CDR3: TGTGCCAGCAGAGGGGACAGGGCCTTCTACAATGAGCAGTTCTTC.

The V gene is TRBV9, the J gene TRBJ1-2; D is unclear. The V and J ends lost 4 bases and 4 bases respectively, with 11 bases between them. The CDR3 is 13 residues long. CDR1 and CDR2 (germline): SGDLS, YYNGEE. The CDR3, as DNA: TGTGCCAGCAGCCCCCCAGATTCCTATGGCTACACCTTC. It is translated as CASSPPDSYGYTF.

The rearrangement uses TRBV27 and TRBJ2-1, with D unresolved. Germline CDR1 reads MNHEY; CDR2 reads SMNVEV (reference sequence). The germline V and J ends were trimmed by 4 bases and 6 bases, with 19 bases remaining between them. This CDR3 comprises 16 residues. The CDR3 region has the DNA TGTGCCAGCAGTTCCGCCTACCTGACGGAGAGCAATGAGCAGTTCTTC. Its translation: CASSSAYLTESNEQFF.

The chain uses TRBV27 and TRBJ2-5, with D possibly TRBD1 on 7 matching bases. This CDR3 is built from 15 residues. CDR1 is MNHEY, CDR2 SMNVEV, per germline (reference sequence). V was cut by 4 bases and J by 2 bases, with 14 bases left in between. The CDR3 DNA reads TGTGCCAGCAGTTCCCTACAGGGGAGGCAAGAGACCCAGTACTTC. Amino acids: CASSSLQGRQETQYF.

The gene calls are TRBV7-9 and TRBJ2-3; TRBD1 matches 7 bases. The CDR3 loop spans 13 amino acids. Germline CDR1 SEHNR, CDR2 FQNEAQ (reference sequence). Trimming removed 5 bases from V and 7 bases from J; junction bases left unmatched: 6. The CDR3: CASSEPGQNTQYF. DNA of the CDR3: TGTGCCAGCAGCGAACCGGGACAGAATACGCAGTATTTT.

The chain recombines TRBV7-9 with TRBJ1-5; 10 nucleotides align to TRBD1. V was clipped by 4 bases and J by 3 bases; unmatched bases: 3. CDR1 and CDR2 from the germline V gene are SEHNR and FQNEAQ (reference sequence). The CDR3 runs 15 residues. The CDR3 is CASSSGQGNNQPQHF. The DNA of the CDR3 is TGTGCCAGCAGCTCGGGACAGGGGAACAATCAGCCCCAGCATTTT.

This clone came up a few times. CDR3 in DNA: TGTGCCAGCAGTTTACCGAAAAAGCCGTACGAGCAGTACTTC. Amino acid sequence: CASSLPKKPYEQYF. The chain combines TRBV27 with TRBJ2-7, with D uncertain. Trimming cost V 2 bases and J 4 bases, with 12 bases left between them. From germline, CDR1 is MNHEY and CDR2 SMNVEV (reference sequence). The CDR3 totals 14 residues.

The rearrangement links TRBV5-1 to TRBJ2-7, with D uncertain. Germline V lookup: CDR1 SGHRS, CDR2 YFSETQ. The V end was cut by 0 bases, the J end by 3 bases, with 7 bases between. This CDR3 spans 13 amino acids. The DNA for the CDR3 is TGCGCCAGCAGCTTGGCCTCCGTCTACGAGCAGTACTTC. Its translation is CASSLASVYEQYF.

The CDR3 protein is CASSTGTGYGYTF. CDR3 DNA: TGTGCCAGTAGTACGGGGACAGGCTATGGCTACACCTTC. This chain joins TRBV19 and TRBJ1-2; 8 bases map to TRBD1. CDR1 LNHDA and CDR2 SQIVND come from the germline V gene (reference sequence). This CDR3 has 13 amino acids. With V trimmed by 4 bases and J by 4 bases, 2 bases remained unmatched.

The gene calls are TRBV19 and TRBJ1-5; no clear D gene. Trimming removed 7 bases at V and 0 bases at J, with 10 bases between. Germline assignment: CDR1 LNHDA and CDR2 SQIVND (reference sequence). The CDR3 totals 14 residues. The CDR3 sequence: CASIPRYSNQPQHF. Here the CDR3 DNA reads TGTGCCAGTATCCCGCGGTATAGCAATCAGCCCCAGCATTTT.

CDR3 DNA sequence: TGTGCCAGCTCACGACAGGAGTCAGATACGCAGTATTTT. It encodes CASSRQESDTQYF. The chain links TRBV18 to TRBJ2-3; a weak D match, TRBD1 (6 bases). Germline CDR1 is KGHSH and CDR2 is LQKENI. Trimming pared 4 bases from V and 4 bases from J, leaving 9 bases between. CDR3 length equals 13 residues.

This clone has only a few counts. V is TRBV5-6 and J is TRBJ1-2; D is unclear. Germline CDR1 SGHDT, CDR2 YYEEEE. The CDR3 runs 13 residues. V was shortened by 2 bases and J by 2 bases, with 7 bases between the two germline ends. The CDR3, as DNA: TGTGCCAGCAGCTTTGAGGGCAACTATGGCTACACCTTC. Residues: CASSFEGNYGYTF.

The chain carries TRBV6-5 and TRBJ2-5; D not resolved. V was clipped by 0 bases and J by 2 bases, with 7 bases between them. CDR1 and CDR2 from the germline V gene are MNHEY and SVGAGI. The CDR3 runs 14 residues. The DNA of the CDR3 is TGTGCCAGCAGTTACTCGAGATATCAAGAGACCCAGTACTTC. Protein product: CASSYSRYQETQYF.

This clone was recorded many times. CDR3 bases: TGTGCCAGCAGCTCTCCGTCGGGGAGAGCCTATGGCTACACCTTC. Protein sequence: CASSSPSGRAYGYTF. The chain joins TRBV5-4 to TRBJ1-2; D gene unclear. The CDR3 runs to 15 residues. The V gene lost 3 bases and the J gene lost 4 bases, with 16 bases spanning the gap. Per germline, CDR1 SGHNT and CDR2 YYREEE (reference sequence).

The chain combines TRBV6-5 with TRBJ2-3; D is perhaps TRBD1 (5 bases). V gave up 2 bases and J gave up 7 bases, with 16 bases separating them. Germline values: CDR1 MNHEY, CDR2 SVGAGI. The length of the CDR3 is 15 residues. CDR3 coding DNA: TGTGCCAGCAGTTACGGCCAGGGTAGTAGAAATACGCAGTATTTT. It codes for CASSYGQGSRNTQYF.

The V call is TRBV2, the J call TRBJ2-7, with a possible D match to TRBD2 (6 bases). V was shortened by 6 bases and J by 0 bases, with 18 bases between the two germline ends. CDR3 length: 16 amino acids. Germline V gene lookup returns CDR1 SNHLY and CDR2 FYNNEI. The DNA for the CDR3 is TGTGCCAGCAGCCCAGAGCCGGGACTTCTCTCCTACGAGCAGTACTTC. The encoded protein is CASSPEPGLLSYEQYF.